This T cell receptor (beta chain) is from a study of beta chain features in type 1 diabetes. Study findings and constraints: Among patients, naive, central memory and Treg TCRB repertoires appeared more similar than among healthy donors. Among patients with Type 1 diabetes, TCRB CDR3s were moderately but significantly shorter in every one of the four CD4+ subsets.

The sequenced template was cDNA made from the entire isolated RNA. Data came from immunoSEQ multiplex PCR; TCRdb stores just in-frame clones and leaves some out. There are about 740,000 clones in the sample; over 10% occur only once, and about 0.02% lies in the top ten. In regard to this clone: Its antigen is currently unknown.

Per the germline V gene, CDR1 is SEHNR and CDR2 is FQNEAQ (reference sequence). Trimming cost V 7 bases and J 3 bases, with 10 bases left between them. CDR3 length: 13 amino acids. The specimen sequenced was naive CD4+ T cells from blood. The V and J genes are TRBV7-9 and TRBJ1-5; D is perhaps TRBD1 (6 bases). This TCR was sampled from a man in his late teens or twenties with type 1 diabetes. This chain's CDR3 is CASNTGNNQPQHF. Written as DNA, the CDR3 is TGTGCCAGCAACACAGGGAACAATCAGCCCCAGCATTTT.